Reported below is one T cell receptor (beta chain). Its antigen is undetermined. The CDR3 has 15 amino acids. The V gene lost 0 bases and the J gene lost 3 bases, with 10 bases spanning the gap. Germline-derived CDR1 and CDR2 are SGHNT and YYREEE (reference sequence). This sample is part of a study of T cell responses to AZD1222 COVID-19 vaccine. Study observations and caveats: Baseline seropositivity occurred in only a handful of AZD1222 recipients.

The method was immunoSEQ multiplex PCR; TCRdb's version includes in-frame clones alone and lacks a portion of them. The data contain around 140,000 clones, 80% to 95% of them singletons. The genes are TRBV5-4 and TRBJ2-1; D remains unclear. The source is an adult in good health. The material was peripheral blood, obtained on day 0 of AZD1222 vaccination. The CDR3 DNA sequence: TGTGCCAGCAGCTTGGACTCTACAAACTACAATGAGCAGTTCTTC. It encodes CASSLDSTNYNEQFF.